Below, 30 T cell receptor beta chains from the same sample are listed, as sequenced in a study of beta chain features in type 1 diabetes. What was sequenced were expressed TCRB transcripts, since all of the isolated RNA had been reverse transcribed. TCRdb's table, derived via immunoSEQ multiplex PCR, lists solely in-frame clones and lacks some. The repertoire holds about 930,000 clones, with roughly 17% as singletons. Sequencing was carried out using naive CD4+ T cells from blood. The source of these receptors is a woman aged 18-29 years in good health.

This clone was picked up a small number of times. CDR3 in amino acids: CASLPGTSGNEQYF. In nucleotides, the CDR3 is TGTGCCAGCCTTCCCGGGACTAGCGGGAACGAGCAGTACTTC. V and J are TRBV6-1 and TRBJ2-7; 13 bases match TRBD2. V gave up 8 bases and J gave up 5 bases; unmatched junction bases: 6. Germline CDR1 reads MNHNS; CDR2 reads SASEGT. The CDR3 is 14 residues long.

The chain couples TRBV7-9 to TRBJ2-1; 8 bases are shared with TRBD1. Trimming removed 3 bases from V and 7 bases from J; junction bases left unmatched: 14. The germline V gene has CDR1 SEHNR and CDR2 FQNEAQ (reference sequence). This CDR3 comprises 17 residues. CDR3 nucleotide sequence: TGTGCCAGCAGCTTCAGGGGGCGCACAGCCCTCAGGAATGAGCAGTTCTTC. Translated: CASSFRGRTALRNEQFF.

For the CDR3, the DNA is TGTGCCAGCAGGACAGCACCGCGATTTCTAGCGGGAGTATACAATGAGCAGTTCTTC. Its translation is CASRTAPRFLAGVYNEQFF. The gene calls are TRBV28 and TRBJ2-1, with 10 bases lining up with TRBD2. Looked up from germline, CDR1 is MDHEN and CDR2 is SYDVKM. The CDR3 contains 19 residues. V lost 6 bases to trimming and J lost 4 bases; unmatched junction nucleotides: 18.

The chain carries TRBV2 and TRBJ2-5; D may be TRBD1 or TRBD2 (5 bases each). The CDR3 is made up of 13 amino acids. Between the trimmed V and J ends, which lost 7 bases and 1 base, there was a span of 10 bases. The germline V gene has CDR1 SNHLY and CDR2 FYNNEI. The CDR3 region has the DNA TGTGCCAGCATGGGACGCCCCCAAGAGACCCAGTACTTC. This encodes CASMGRPQETQYF.

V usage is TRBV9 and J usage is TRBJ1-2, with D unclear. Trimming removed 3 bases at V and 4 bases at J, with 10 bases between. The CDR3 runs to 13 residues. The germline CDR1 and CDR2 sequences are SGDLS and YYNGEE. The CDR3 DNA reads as TGTGCCAGCAGCGCCTCTTTGGGCTATGGCTACACCTTC. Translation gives CASSASLGYGYTF.

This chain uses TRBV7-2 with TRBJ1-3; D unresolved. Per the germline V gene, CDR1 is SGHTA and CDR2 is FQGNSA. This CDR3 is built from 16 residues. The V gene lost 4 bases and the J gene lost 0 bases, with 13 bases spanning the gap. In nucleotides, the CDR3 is TGTGCCAGCAGCTCCTTCTCCCCGAACTCTGGAAACACCATATATTTT. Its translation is CASSSFSPNSGNTIYF.

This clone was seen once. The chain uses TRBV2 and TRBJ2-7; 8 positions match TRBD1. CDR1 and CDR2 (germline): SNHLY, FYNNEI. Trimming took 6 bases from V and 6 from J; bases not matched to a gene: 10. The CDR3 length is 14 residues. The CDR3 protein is CASRDRQGWGEQYF. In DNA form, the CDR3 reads TGTGCCAGCAGGGATAGACAGGGGTGGGGCGAGCAGTACTTC. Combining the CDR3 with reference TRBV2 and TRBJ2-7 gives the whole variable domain EPEVTQTPSHQVTQMGQEVILRCVPISNHLYFYWYRQILGQKVEFLVSFYNNEISEKSEIFDDQFSVERPDGSNFTLKIRSTKLEDSAMYFCASRDRQGWGEQYFGPGTRLTVT.

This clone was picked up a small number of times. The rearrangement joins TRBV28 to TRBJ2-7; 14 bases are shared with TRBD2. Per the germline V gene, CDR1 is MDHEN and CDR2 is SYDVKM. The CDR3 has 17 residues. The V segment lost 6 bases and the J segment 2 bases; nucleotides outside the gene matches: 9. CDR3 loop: CASSRWGTSGSPYEQYF. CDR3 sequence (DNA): TGTGCCAGCAGCCGGTGGGGGACTAGCGGGAGTCCCTACGAGCAGTACTTC.

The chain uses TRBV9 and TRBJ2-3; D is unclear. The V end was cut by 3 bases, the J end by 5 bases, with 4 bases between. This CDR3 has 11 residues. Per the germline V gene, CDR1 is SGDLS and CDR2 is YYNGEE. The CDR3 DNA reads TGTGCCAGCAGCGAAGAAGATACGCAGTATTTT. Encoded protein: CASSEEDTQYF.

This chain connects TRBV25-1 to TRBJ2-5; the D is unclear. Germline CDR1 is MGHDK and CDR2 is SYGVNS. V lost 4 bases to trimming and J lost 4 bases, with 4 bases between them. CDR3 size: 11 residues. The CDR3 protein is CASSVGETQYF. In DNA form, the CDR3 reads TGTGCCAGCAGTGTGGGAGAGACCCAGTACTTC.

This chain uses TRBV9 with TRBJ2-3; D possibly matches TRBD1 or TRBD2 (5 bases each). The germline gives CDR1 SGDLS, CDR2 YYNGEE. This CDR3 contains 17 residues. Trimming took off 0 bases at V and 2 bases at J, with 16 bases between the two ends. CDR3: CASSVAGGVVTTDTQYF. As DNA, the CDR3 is TGTGCCAGCAGCGTAGCTGGGGGAGTTGTGACCACAGATACGCAGTATTTT.

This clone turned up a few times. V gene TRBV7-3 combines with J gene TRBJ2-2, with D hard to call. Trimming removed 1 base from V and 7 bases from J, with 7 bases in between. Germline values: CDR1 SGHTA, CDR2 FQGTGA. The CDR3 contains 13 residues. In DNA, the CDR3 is TGTGCCAGCAGCTTAAATGCTGGCGGGGAGCTGTTTTTT. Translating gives CASSLNAGGELFF.

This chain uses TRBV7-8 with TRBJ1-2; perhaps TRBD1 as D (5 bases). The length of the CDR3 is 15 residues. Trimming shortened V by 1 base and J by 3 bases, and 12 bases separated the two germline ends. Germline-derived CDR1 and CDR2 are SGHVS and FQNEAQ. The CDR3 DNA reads TGTGCCAGCAGCTTAGTTGGGCAGGGAGACTATGGCTACACCTTC. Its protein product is CASSLVGQGDYGYTF.

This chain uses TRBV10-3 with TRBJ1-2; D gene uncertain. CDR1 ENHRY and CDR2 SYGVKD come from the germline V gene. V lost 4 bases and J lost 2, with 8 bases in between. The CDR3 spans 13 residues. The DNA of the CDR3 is TGTGCCATCAGTGCTACAACGAACTATGGCTACACCTTC. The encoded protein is CAISATTNYGYTF.

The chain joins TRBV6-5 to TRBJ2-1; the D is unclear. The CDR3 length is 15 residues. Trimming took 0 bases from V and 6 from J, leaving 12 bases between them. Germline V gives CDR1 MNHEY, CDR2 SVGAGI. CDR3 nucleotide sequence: TGTGCCAGCAGTTACTCGGAGCCCCTTGGCAATGAGCAGTTCTTC. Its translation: CASSYSEPLGNEQFF.

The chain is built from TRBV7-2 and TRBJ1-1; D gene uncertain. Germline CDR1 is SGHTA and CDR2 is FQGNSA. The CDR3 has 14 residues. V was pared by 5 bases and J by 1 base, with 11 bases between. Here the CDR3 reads CASSRGEWNTEAFF. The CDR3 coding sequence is TGTGCCAGCAGCCGGGGTGAATGGAACACTGAAGCTTTCTTT.

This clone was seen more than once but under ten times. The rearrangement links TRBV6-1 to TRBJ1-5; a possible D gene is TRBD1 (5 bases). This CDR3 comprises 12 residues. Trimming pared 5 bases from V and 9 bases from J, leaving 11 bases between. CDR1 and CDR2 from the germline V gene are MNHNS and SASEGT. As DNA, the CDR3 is TGTGCCAGCAGTCCGATGGGGGTGCCCCAGCATTTT. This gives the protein CASSPMGVPQHF.

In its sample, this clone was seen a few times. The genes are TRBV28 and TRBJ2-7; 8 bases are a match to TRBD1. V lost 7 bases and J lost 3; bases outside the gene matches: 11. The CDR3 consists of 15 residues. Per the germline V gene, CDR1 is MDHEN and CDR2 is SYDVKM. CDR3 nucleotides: TGTGCCAGCATCACTCTAACAGGGGGTCGCTACGAGCAGTACTTC. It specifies CASITLTGGRYEQYF.

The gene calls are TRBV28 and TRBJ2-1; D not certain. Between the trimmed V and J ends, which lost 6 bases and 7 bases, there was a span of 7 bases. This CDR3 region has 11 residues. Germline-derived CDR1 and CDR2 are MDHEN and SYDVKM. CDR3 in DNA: TGTGCCAGCAGAATAGTTAATGAGCAGTTCTTC. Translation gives CASRIVNEQFF.

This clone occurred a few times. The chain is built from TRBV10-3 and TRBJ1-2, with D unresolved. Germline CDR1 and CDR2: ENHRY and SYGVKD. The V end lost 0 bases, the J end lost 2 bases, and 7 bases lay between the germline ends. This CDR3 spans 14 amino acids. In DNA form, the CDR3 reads TGTGCCATCAGTGAGTCGGCAGGCAACTATGGCTACACCTTC. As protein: CAISESAGNYGYTF.

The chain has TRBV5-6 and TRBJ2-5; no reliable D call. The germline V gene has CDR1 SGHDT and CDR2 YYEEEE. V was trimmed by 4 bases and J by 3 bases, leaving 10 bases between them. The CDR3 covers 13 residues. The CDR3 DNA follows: TGTGCCAGCAGCCCGAAATTGAAAGAGACCCAGTACTTC. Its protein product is CASSPKLKETQYF.

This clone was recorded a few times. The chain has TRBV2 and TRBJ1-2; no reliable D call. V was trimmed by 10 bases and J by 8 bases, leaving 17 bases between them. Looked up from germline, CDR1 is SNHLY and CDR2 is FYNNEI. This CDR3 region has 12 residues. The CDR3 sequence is CATAGPRAGYTF. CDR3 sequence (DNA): TGTGCCACTGCCGGGCCTCGGGCGGGCTACACCTTC.

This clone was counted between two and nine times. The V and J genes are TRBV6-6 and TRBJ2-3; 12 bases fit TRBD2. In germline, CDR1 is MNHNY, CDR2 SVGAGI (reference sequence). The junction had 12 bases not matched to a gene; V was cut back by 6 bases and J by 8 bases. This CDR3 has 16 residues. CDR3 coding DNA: TGTGCCAGCAGCCAAACCCTAGCGGGAGGGCCCAGTACGCAGTATTTT. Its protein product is CASSQTLAGGPSTQYF.

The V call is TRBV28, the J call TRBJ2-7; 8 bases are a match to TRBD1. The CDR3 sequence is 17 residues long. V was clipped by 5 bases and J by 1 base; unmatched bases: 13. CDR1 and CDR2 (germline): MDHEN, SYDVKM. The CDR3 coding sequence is TGTGCCAGCAGTCCCGGACCTCGGGACAGGTTTTCCTACGAGCAGTACTTC. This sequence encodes CASSPGPRDRFSYEQYF.

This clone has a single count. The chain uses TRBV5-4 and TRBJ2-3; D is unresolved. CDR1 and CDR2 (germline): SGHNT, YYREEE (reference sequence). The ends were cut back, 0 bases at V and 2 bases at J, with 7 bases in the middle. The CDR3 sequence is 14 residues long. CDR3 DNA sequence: TGTGCCAGCAGCTTGGTGGCAGACACAGATACGCAGTATTTT. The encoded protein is CASSLVADTDTQYF.

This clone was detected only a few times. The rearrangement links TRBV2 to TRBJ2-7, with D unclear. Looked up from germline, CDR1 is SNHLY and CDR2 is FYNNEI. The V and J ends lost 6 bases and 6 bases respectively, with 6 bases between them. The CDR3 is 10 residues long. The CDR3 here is CASRIGEQYF. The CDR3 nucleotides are TGTGCCAGCAGGATTGGCGAGCAGTACTTC.

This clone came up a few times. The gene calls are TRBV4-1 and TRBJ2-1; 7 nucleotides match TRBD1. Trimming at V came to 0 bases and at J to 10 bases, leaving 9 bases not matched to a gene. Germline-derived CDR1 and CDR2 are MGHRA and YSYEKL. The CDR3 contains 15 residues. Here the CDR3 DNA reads TGCGCCAGCAGCCAAGATCCCCGGGACAGTGCGGAGCAGTTCTTC. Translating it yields CASSQDPRDSAEQFF.

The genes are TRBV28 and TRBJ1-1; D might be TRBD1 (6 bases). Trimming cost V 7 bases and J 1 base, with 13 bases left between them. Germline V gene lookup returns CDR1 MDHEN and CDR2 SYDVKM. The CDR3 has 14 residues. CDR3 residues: CASIQGGGNTEAFF. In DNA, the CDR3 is TGTGCCAGCATCCAAGGGGGAGGGAACACTGAAGCTTTCTTT.

CDR3 in amino acids: CASSLMPNTEAFF. The CDR3 DNA sequence: TGTGCCAGCAGCTTAATGCCGAACACTGAAGCTTTCTTT. V gene TRBV7-3 combines with J gene TRBJ1-1; D uncertain. Germline CDR1 SGHTA, CDR2 FQGTGA. The V end lost 1 base, the J end lost 1 base, and 4 bases lay between the germline ends. The CDR3 has 13 residues.

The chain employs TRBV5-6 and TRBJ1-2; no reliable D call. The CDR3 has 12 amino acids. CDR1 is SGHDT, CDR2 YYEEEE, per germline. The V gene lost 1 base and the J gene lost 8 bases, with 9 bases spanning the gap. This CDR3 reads CASSLRPAGYTF. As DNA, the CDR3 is TGTGCCAGCAGCTTGCGCCCGGCCGGCTACACCTTC.